What follows describes a single T cell receptor (beta chain). Seattle patients were enrolled while actively infected and followed longitudinally. This sample stems from a study of blood T cell repertoires in COVID-19. Study as a whole: Acute and convalescent COVID-19 specimens originated in the United States, Italy and Spain.

Germline CDR1 and CDR2: LNHDA and SQIVND (reference sequence). The CDR3 loop spans 15 amino acids. V lost 5 bases and J lost 9; bases outside the gene matches: 12. Authors' methods: How many nucleated cells were present was estimated from reference gene primer amplification. Only in-frame clones appear in the TCRdb table, and some are missing; sequencing was by immunoSEQ multiplex PCR. V, J and clone size were drawn from that table, and D and trimming were deduced from the DNA. Altogether around 250,000 clones are present, around nine tenths being singletons, with the ten largest covering roughly 10%.

The chain uses TRBV19 and TRBJ2-1, with TRBD2 identical over 8 bases. The TCR comes from a woman in her seventies with COVID-19, enrolled during active disease. Sequences were obtained from peripheral blood. In DNA form, the CDR3 reads TGTGCCAGTAGTCCCCACGGAGCGGGAGCAGTTGAGCAGTTCTTC. Amino acids: CASSPHGAGAVEQFF.